This record covers a single T cell receptor (beta chain). The germline CDR1 and CDR2 sequences are SGDLS and YYNGEE. This CDR3 is built from 15 residues. V was pared by 0 bases and J by 3 bases, with 9 bases between. The sample comes from a study of blood T cell repertoires in COVID-19. About the research overall: The analysed material was cDNA or gDNA that came from T cells, B-cell-depleted T cells, or PBMCs.

Original handling: Amplification of reference gene primers provided the estimated nucleated cell counts. The repertoire was sequenced with immunoSEQ multiplex PCR; TCRdb's copy has only in-frame clones and lacks some. V and J calls and clone size follow that table, whereas D and trimming were derived from the DNA. The repertoire consists of under 200,000 clones, with around 90% occurring once and the leading ten covering approximately 5.6%. The chain combines TRBV9 with TRBJ1-4; D is unclear. The clonotype originates from a man aged 40-49 years with active or convalescent COVID-19. Sequenced sample: peripheral blood. CDR3 residues: CASSVGGQPNEKLFF. CDR3 sequence (DNA): TGTGCCAGCAGCGTAGGAGGCCAGCCTAATGAAAAACTGTTTTTT.